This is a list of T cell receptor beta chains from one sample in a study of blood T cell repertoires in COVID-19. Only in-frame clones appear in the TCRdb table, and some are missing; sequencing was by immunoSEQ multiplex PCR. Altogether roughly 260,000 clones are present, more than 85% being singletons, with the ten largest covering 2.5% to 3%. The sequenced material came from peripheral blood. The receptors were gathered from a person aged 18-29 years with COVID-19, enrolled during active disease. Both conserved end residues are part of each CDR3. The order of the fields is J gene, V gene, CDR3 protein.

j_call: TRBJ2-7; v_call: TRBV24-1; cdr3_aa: CATSDAKDIRYEQYF
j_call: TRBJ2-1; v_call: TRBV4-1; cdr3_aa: CASSQQQGVVPNEQFF
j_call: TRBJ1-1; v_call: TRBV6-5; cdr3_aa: CASRGGSMNTEAFF
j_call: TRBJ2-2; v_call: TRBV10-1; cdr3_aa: CASSSNTGELFF
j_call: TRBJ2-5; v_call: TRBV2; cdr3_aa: CASSISRQEETQYF
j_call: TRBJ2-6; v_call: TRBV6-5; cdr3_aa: CASLPTRANVLTF
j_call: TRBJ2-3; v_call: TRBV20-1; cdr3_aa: CSASRGGPDTQYF
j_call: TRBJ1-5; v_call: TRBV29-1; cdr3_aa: CSVSRDNQPQHF
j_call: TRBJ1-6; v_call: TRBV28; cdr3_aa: CATGGYNSPLHF
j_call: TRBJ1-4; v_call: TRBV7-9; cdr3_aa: CASSLATTRDEKLFF
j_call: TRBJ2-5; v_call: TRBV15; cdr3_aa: CATSRELVQETQYF
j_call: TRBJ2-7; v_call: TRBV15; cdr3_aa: CATSQQGEQYF
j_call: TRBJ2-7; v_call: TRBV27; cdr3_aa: CASKSNRELNEQYF
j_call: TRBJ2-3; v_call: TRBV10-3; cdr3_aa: CAISETSGTDTQYF
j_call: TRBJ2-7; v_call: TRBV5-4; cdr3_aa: CASIDDRDNYEQYF
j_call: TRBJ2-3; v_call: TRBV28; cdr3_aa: CASSPIPDRTGGTDTQYF
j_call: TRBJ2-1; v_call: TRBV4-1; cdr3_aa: CASSQQGGRNEQFF
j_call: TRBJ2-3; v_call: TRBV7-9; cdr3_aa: CASSLGGWQDTQYF
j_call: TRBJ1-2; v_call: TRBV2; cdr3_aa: CASSQPGQGAYGYTF
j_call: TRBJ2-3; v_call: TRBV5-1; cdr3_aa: CASSFFKGLAGFTDTQYF
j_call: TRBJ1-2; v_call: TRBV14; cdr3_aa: CASSQVGGLGGYTF
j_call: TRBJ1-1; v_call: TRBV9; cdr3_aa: CASSVGAATEAFF
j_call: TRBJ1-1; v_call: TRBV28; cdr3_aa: CASRQGGMNTEAFF
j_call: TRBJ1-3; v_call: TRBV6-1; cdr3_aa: CASRETSVPHSGNTIYF
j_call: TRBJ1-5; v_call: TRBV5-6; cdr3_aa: CASSRTALNQPQHF
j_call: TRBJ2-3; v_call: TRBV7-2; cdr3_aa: CASSLLAGVSTDTQYF
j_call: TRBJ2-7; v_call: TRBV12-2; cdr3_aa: CASRLGSGTSGRYVYEQYF
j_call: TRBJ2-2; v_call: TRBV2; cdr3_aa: CASSDSVQRELFF
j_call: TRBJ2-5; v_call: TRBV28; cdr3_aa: CASSPDRGHKTQYF
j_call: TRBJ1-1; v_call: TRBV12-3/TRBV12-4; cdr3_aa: CASRGGTEAFF
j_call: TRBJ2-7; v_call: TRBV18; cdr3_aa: CASSPGQTYEQYF
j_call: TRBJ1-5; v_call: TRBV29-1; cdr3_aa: CSVGQGPNNQPQHF
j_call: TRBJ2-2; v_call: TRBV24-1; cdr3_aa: CATSDLVGHNTGELFF
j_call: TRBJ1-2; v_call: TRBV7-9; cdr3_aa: CASSSGTGFGYTF
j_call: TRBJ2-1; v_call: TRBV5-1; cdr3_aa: CASSQTSGTYNEQFF
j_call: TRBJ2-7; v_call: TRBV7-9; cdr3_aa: CASSHNLAGGYEQYF
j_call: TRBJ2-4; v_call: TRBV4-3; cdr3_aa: CASSQDRSGGRGNIQYF
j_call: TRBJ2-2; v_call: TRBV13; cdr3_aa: CASSSGQGNTGELFF
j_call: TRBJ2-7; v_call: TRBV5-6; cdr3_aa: CASSSPLGVGEQYF
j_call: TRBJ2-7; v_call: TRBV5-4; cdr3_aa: CASSLGQDSYEQYF
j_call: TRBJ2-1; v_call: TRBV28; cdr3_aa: CASEPSKLAGGSSYNEQFF
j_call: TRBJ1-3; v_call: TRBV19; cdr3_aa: CASSRQSSGNTIYF
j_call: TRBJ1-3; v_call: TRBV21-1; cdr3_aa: CASSAYRFHPLDNTIYF
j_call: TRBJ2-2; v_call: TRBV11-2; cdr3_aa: CASRPSGRADTGELFF
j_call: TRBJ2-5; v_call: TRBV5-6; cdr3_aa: CASSLYRGGFETQYF
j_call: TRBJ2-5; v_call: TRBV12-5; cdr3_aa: CASGPQETQYF
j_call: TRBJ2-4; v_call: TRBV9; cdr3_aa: CASSVGTSGVAKNIQYF
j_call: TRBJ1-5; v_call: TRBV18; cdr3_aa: CASYQASNQPQHF